This entry is about one T cell receptor beta chain. This sample stems from a study of shared clonotypes between healthy human individuals. The V end lost 7 bases, the J end lost 1 base, and 8 bases lay between the germline ends. The CDR3 covers 12 residues. The germline V gene encodes CDR1 SGHNT and CDR2 YYREEE (reference sequence). Genomic DNA of every subset was divided equally among multiple immunoSEQ plates. Generated by immunoSEQ multiplex PCR, the TCRdb table keeps only in-frame clones and is missing some. This table has 1.6 million or so clones, less than 99% appearing once. Naive CD4+ cells were CD45RA-selected; the remaining cells were memory.

The chain uses TRBV5-4 and TRBJ2-5; the D is unclear. The sequence came from a man younger than 45 in good health. The sample was naive CD4+ T cells sorted from blood. The subset here: CD45RA+ positively selected. The CDR3 loop reads CASSAAQETQYF. CDR3 coding DNA: TGTGCCAGCTCCGCAGCCCAAGAGACCCAGTACTTC.